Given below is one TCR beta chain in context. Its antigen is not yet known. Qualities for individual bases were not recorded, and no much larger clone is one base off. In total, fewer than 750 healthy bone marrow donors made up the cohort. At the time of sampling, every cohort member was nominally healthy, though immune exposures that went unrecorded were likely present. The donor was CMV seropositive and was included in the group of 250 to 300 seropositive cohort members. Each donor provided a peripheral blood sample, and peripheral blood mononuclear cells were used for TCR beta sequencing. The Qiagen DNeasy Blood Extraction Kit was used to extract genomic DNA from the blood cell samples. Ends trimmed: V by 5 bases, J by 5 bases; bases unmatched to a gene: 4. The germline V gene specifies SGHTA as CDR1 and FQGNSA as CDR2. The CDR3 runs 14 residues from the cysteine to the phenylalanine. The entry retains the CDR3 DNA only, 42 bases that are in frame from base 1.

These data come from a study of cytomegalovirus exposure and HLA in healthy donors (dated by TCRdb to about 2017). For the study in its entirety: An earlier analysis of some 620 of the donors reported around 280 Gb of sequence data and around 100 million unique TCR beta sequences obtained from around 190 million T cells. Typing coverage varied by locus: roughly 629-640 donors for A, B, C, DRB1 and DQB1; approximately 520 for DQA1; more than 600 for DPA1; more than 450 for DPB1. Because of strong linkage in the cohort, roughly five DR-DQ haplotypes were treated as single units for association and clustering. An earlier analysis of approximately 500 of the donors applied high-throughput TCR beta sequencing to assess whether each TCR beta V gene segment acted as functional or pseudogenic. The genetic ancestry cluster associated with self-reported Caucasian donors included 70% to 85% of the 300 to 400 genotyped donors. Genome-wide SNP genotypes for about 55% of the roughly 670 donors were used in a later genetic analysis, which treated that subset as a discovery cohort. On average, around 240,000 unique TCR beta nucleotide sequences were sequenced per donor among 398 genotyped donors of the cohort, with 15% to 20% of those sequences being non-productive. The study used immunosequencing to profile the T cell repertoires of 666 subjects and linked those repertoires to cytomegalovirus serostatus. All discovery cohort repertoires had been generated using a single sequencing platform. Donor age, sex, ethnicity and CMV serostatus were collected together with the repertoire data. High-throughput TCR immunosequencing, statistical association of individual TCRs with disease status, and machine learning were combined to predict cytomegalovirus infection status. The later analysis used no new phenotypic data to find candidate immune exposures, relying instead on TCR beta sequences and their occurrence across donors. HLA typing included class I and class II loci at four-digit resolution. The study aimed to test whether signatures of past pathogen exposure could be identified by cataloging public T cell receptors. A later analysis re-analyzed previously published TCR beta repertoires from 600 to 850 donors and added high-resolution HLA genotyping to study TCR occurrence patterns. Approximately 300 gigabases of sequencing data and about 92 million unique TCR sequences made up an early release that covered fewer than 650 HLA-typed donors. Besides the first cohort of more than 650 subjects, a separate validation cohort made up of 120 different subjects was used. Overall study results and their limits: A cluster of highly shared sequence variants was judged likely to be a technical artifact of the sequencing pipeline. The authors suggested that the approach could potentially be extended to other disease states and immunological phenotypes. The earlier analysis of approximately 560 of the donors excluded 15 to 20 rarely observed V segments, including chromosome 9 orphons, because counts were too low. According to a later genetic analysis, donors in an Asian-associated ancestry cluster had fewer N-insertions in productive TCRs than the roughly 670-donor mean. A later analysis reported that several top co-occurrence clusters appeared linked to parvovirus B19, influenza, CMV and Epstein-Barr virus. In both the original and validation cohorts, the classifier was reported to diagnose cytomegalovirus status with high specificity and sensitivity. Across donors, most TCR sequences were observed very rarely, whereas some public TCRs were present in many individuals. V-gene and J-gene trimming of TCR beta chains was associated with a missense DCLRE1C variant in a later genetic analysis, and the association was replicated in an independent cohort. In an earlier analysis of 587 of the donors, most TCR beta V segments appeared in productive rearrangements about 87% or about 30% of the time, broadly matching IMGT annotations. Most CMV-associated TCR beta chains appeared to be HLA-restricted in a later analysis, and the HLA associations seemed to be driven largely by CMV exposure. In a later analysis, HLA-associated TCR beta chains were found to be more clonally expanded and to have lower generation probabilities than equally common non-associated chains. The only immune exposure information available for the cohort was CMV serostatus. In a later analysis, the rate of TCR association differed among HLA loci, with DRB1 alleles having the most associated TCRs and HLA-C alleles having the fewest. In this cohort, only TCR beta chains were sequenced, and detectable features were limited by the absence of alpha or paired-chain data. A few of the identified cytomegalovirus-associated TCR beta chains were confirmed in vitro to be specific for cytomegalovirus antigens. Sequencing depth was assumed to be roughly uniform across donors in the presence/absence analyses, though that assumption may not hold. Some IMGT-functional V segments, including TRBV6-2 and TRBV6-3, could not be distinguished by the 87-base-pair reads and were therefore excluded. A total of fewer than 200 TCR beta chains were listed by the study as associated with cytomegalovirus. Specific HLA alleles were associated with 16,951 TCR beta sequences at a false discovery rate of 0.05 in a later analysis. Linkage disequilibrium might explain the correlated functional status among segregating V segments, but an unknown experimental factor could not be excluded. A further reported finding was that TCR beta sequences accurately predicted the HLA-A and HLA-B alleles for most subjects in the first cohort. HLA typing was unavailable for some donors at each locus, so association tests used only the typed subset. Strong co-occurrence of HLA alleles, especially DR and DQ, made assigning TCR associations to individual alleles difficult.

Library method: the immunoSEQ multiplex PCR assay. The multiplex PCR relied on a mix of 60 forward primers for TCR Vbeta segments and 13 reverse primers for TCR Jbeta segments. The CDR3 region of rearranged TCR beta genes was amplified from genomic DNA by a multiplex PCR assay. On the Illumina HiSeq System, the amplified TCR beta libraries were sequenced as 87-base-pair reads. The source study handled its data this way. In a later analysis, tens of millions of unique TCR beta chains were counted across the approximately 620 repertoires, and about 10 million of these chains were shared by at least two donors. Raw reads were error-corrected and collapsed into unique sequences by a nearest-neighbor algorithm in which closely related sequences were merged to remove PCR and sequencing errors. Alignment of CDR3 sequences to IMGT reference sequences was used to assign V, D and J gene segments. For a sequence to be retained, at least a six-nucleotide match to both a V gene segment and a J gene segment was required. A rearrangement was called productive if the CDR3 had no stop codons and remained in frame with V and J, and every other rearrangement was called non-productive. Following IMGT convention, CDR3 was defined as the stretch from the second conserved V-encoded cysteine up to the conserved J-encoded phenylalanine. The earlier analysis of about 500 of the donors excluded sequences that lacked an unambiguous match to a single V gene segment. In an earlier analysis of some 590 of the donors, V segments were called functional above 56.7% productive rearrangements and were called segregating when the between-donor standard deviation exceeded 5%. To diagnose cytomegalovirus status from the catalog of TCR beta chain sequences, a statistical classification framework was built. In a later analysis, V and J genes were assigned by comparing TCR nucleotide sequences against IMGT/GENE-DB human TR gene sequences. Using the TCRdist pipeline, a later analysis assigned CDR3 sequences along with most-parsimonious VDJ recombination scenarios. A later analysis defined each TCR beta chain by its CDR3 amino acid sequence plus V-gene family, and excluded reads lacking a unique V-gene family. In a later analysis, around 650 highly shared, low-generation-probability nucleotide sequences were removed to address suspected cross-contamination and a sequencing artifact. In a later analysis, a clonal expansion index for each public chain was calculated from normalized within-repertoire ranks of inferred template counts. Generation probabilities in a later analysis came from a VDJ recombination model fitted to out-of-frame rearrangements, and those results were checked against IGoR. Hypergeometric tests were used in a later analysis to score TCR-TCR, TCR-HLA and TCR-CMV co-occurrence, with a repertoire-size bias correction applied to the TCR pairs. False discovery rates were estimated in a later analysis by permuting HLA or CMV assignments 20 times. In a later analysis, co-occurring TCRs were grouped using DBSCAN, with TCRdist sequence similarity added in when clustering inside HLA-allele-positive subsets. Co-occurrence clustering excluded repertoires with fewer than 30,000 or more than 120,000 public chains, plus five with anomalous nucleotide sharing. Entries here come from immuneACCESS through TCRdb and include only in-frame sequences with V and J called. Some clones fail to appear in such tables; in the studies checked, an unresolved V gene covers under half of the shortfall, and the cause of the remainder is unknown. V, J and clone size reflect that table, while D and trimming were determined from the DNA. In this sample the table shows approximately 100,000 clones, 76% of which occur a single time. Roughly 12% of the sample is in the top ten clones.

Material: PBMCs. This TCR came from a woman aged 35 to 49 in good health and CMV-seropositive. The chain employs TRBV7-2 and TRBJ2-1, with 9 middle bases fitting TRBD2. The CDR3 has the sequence CASSVGLANNEQFF. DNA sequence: TGTGCCAGCAGCGTTGGACTAGCGAACAATGAGCAGTTCTTC.